Listed below are T cell receptor beta chains from one sample, sequenced in a study of vaccination and CD4 T cells after COVID-19. One entry per CDR3 protein, called by TCRdb with MiXCR from the PCR reads. The top ten hold 31% of the sample, which has around 10,000 distinct CDR3 sequences, over 50% seen once. These TCRs' antigens remain unknown. The sequencing input was CD4+ T cells from blood, cultured in vitro. The receptors here all came from a human donor who had recovered from COVID-19. CDR3s include the opening cysteine and the closing phenylalanine or tryptophan. The order of the fields is J gene, V gene, D gene, CDR3 length, clone size, CDR3 DNA, CDR3 protein. D genes are given only for firm matches. A clone size is listed for some rows: how often the clone was seen (once, few, many), or a class if it is expanded.

j_call: TRBJ2-3; v_call: TRBV12-3/TRBV12-4; d_call: .; cdr3_length: 14; clone_size: .; cdr3_nt: TGTGCCAGCAGTCCGGGATACAGCACAGATACGCAGTATTTT; cdr3_aa: CASSPGYSTDTQYF
j_call: TRBJ1-1; v_call: TRBV11-2; d_call: .; cdr3_length: 15; clone_size: .; cdr3_nt: TGTGCCAGCAGCTTAATTGGGACAATGAACACTGAAGCTTTCTTT; cdr3_aa: CASSLIGTMNTEAFF
j_call: TRBJ2-7; v_call: TRBV20-1; d_call: .; cdr3_length: 12; clone_size: .; cdr3_nt: TGCAGTGCTAGGTGGACAGTCTACGAGCAGTACTTC; cdr3_aa: CSARWTVYEQYF
j_call: TRBJ2-7; v_call: TRBV11-2; d_call: TRBD2; cdr3_length: 15; clone_size: .; cdr3_nt: TGTGCCAGCAGCACGGGGACTAGCGGGGGATACGAGCAGTACTTC; cdr3_aa: CASSTGTSGGYEQYF
j_call: TRBJ2-6; v_call: TRBV6-1; d_call: .; cdr3_length: 15; clone_size: .; cdr3_nt: TGTGCCAGCTCCAGGGGGGCGATTGGGGCCAACGTCCTGACTTTC; cdr3_aa: CASSRGAIGANVLTF
j_call: TRBJ1-2; v_call: TRBV10-1; d_call: TRBD1; cdr3_length: 15; clone_size: .; cdr3_nt: TGCGCCAGCAGTGAGTCCACCGGGACAGGGGGTGGCTACACCTTC; cdr3_aa: CASSESTGTGGGYTF
j_call: TRBJ2-6; v_call: TRBV29-1; d_call: .; cdr3_length: 16; clone_size: .; cdr3_nt: TGCAGCGTATTCCGGGACACGGACTCTGGGGCCAACGTCCTGACTTTC; cdr3_aa: CSVFRDTDSGANVLTF
j_call: TRBJ1-1; v_call: TRBV6-1; d_call: TRBD1; cdr3_length: 14; clone_size: .; cdr3_nt: TGTGCCAGCAGCTCTTCGGACAGGGGCACTGAAGCTTTCTTT; cdr3_aa: CASSSSDRGTEAFF
j_call: TRBJ2-1; v_call: TRBV5-4; d_call: TRBD1; cdr3_length: 18; clone_size: .; cdr3_nt: TGTGCCAGCAGCCCGGGACAGGGGGGCGGGCTGGGCCCCAATGAGCAGTTCTTC; cdr3_aa: CASSPGQGGGLGPNEQFF
j_call: TRBJ1-1; v_call: TRBV30; d_call: .; cdr3_length: 13; clone_size: .; cdr3_nt: TGTGCCTGGTCCACCACGGCCCCGCCTGAAGCTTTCTTT; cdr3_aa: CAWSTTAPPEAFF
j_call: TRBJ1-2; v_call: TRBV20-1; d_call: TRBD1; cdr3_length: 17; clone_size: .; cdr3_nt: TGCAGTGCCAATAACGGGACAGGGCGCGTACCTAACTATGGCTACACCTTC; cdr3_aa: CSANNGTGRVPNYGYTF
j_call: TRBJ1-2; v_call: TRBV11-2; d_call: .; cdr3_length: 12; clone_size: few; cdr3_nt: TGTGCCAGCAGCTTAGCGGGACCGCCTTCAACCTTC; cdr3_aa: CASSLAGPPSTF
j_call: TRBJ2-2; v_call: TRBV15; d_call: .; cdr3_length: 15; clone_size: few; cdr3_nt: TGTGCCACCAGCAGAGCCGGGAGCCCCACCGGGGAGCTGTTTTTT; cdr3_aa: CATSRAGSPTGELFF
j_call: TRBJ1-5; v_call: TRBV7-8; d_call: .; cdr3_length: 14; clone_size: few; cdr3_nt: TGTGCCAGCACAAAGGGGTCTAGCAATCAGCCCCAGCATTTT; cdr3_aa: CASTKGSSNQPQHF
j_call: TRBJ1-1; v_call: TRBV20-1; d_call: .; cdr3_length: 15; clone_size: .; cdr3_nt: TGCAGTGCCCTAGGGTCTCTCTCGGAGAGCACTGAAGCTTTCTTT; cdr3_aa: CSALGSLSESTEAFF
j_call: TRBJ2-5; v_call: TRBV7-2; d_call: TRBD2; cdr3_length: 15; clone_size: .; cdr3_nt: TGTGCCAGCAGCTTAGAGACTAGCGGGCAAGAGACCCAGTACTTC; cdr3_aa: CASSLETSGQETQYF
j_call: TRBJ2-2; v_call: TRBV7-2; d_call: TRBD2; cdr3_length: 16; clone_size: .; cdr3_nt: TGTGCCAGCAGCTCACGGACTAGCGGGGGGACCGGGGAGCTGTTTTTT; cdr3_aa: CASSSRTSGGTGELFF
j_call: TRBJ2-7; v_call: TRBV6-1; d_call: TRBD1; cdr3_length: 13; clone_size: few; cdr3_nt: TGTGCCAGCGGGAGACAGGGGGGCTACGAGCAGTACTTC; cdr3_aa: CASGRQGGYEQYF
j_call: TRBJ1-6; v_call: TRBV6-1; d_call: .; cdr3_length: 16; clone_size: .; cdr3_nt: TGTGCCAGCAGATCTACCTCGCGGGAAAATAATTCACCCCTCCACTTT; cdr3_aa: CASRSTSRENNSPLHF
j_call: TRBJ1-1; v_call: TRBV2; d_call: TRBD1; cdr3_length: 13; clone_size: .; cdr3_nt: TGTGCCAGCATGCGGGACAGAAACACTGAAGCTTTCTTT; cdr3_aa: CASMRDRNTEAFF
j_call: TRBJ2-2; v_call: TRBV12-3/TRBV12-4; d_call: TRBD1; cdr3_length: 15; clone_size: .; cdr3_nt: TGTGCCAGCAGTTCCCGGGACAGGGGATTCGGGGAGCTGTTTTTT; cdr3_aa: CASSSRDRGFGELFF
j_call: TRBJ2-1; v_call: TRBV25-1; d_call: .; cdr3_length: 16; clone_size: .; cdr3_nt: TGTGCCAGCAGTGAAACCTTGGGAGTCTCCTACAATGAGCAGTTCTTC; cdr3_aa: CASSETLGVSYNEQFF
j_call: TRBJ1-5; v_call: TRBV19; d_call: TRBD1; cdr3_length: 13; clone_size: .; cdr3_nt: TGTGCCAGTACGGACAGGGGATATCAGCCCCAGCATTTT; cdr3_aa: CASTDRGYQPQHF
j_call: TRBJ1-2; v_call: TRBV28; d_call: TRBD1; cdr3_length: 16; clone_size: .; cdr3_nt: TGTGCCAGCAGTTCCGAAGCGGGGGCGACAGGGGTTGGCTACACCTTC; cdr3_aa: CASSSEAGATGVGYTF
j_call: TRBJ2-4; v_call: TRBV20-1; d_call: .; cdr3_length: 14; clone_size: few; cdr3_nt: TGCAGTGCTAGAGACCCGCGAGGGGAGGACATTCAGTACTTC; cdr3_aa: CSARDPRGEDIQYF
j_call: TRBJ1-2; v_call: TRBV18; d_call: .; cdr3_length: 14; clone_size: .; cdr3_nt: TGTGCCAGCTCACCGAGAAGGGGCGACTATGGCTACACCTTC; cdr3_aa: CASSPRRGDYGYTF
j_call: TRBJ2-5; v_call: TRBV4-1; d_call: .; cdr3_length: 13; clone_size: .; cdr3_nt: TGCGCCAGCAGCCAAGGGCGGCGGGAGACCCAGTACTTC; cdr3_aa: CASSQGRRETQYF
j_call: TRBJ1-1; v_call: TRBV7-8; d_call: .; cdr3_length: 14; clone_size: .; cdr3_nt: TGTGCCAGCAGCTCCAAGGACATGAACACTGAAGCTTTCTTT; cdr3_aa: CASSSKDMNTEAFF
j_call: TRBJ1-2; v_call: TRBV2; d_call: TRBD1; cdr3_length: 15; clone_size: large; cdr3_nt: TGTGCCAGCAGTTGGGGACAGGGGACATCCTATGGCTACACCTTC; cdr3_aa: CASSWGQGTSYGYTF
j_call: TRBJ2-1; v_call: TRBV7-2; d_call: TRBD2; cdr3_length: 15; clone_size: .; cdr3_nt: TGTGCCAGCAGCTCTAGCGGGAGGGCCTGGAATGAGCAGTTCTTC; cdr3_aa: CASSSSGRAWNEQFF
j_call: TRBJ1-3; v_call: TRBV7-2; d_call: .; cdr3_length: 15; clone_size: few; cdr3_nt: TGTGCCAGCACCGCCGATGGAAGGTCGGGAAACACCATATATTTT; cdr3_aa: CASTADGRSGNTIYF
j_call: TRBJ2-5; v_call: TRBV19; d_call: .; cdr3_length: 14; clone_size: .; cdr3_nt: TGTGCCAGTAGTTTCTCGACTACACAAGAGACCCAGTACTTC; cdr3_aa: CASSFSTTQETQYF
j_call: TRBJ2-2; v_call: TRBV27; d_call: TRBD1; cdr3_length: 16; clone_size: .; cdr3_nt: TGTGCCAGCAGTTACGGGACAGGGGCCAACACCGGGGAGCTGTTTTTT; cdr3_aa: CASSYGTGANTGELFF
j_call: TRBJ1-5; v_call: TRBV27; d_call: .; cdr3_length: 15; clone_size: .; cdr3_nt: TGTGCCAGCAGTTGGGAGGTAGGAAGCAATCAGCCCCAGCATTTT; cdr3_aa: CASSWEVGSNQPQHF